This T cell receptor beta chain was sequenced during a study of cytomegalovirus exposure and HLA in healthy donors. The study, taken as a whole, reports: Cytomegalovirus status, reportedly, was diagnosed with high specificity and sensitivity by the classifier. Most subjects had HLA-A and HLA-B alleles reportedly predicted accurately by TCR beta sequences.

In the PCR, 60 Vbeta and 13 Jbeta primers were used. TCRdb's table, derived via immunoSEQ multiplex PCR, lists solely in-frame clones and lacks some. The sample records roughly 55,000 clones, roughly 77% being singletons. CDR3 length: 14 amino acids. The V end was cut by 2 bases, the J end by 0 bases, with 9 bases between. About this clone itself: The antigen remains undetermined.

This receptor was identified in a female donor in good health and CMV-seronegative. Sequenced input: PBMCs. The genes are TRBV5-3 and TRBJ2-7, with D uncertain. TRBV5-3 is filed as an ORF, its function uncertain. The CDR3 DNA follows: TGTGCCAGAAGCTTTAGTTTGAGCTCCTACGAGCAGTACTTC. Translation gives CARSFSLSSYEQYF.